Shown below are 8 T cell receptor beta chains from a single sample sequenced in a study of CXCR3-negative and CXCR3-positive naive CD8 T cells. The TRB cDNA libraries were prepared by 5' RACE with UMI labels. No DNA is given; TCRdb re-called the 5' RACE reads and lists each CDR3 protein once. The table lists some 68,000 distinct CDR3 sequences. Study findings and constraints: More hydrophobic TRB CDR3s occurred in CXCR3-positive than in CXCR3-negative naive cells.

Their target antigens are unknown. Material: naive CXCR3+ CD8+ T cells from blood. Stated subset: CD45RO-CCR7+CD27+CD95- naive CD8+ T cells expressing CXCR3 (TNR3+). Every receptor here comes from a human donor in good health. Some clones in this sample may be carry-over from other donors' samples.

The CDR3 protein is CASSYARGDEQFF. This chain joins TRBV7-9 and TRBJ2-1; TCRdb designates TRBD2, a call that cannot be tested without DNA. Germline assignment: CDR1 SEHNR and CDR2 FQNEAQ (reference sequence). The CDR3 is 13 residues long.

J is TRBJ1-2 and V is TRBV29-1. This CDR3 contains 12 residues. Germline CDR1 and CDR2: SQVTM and ANQGSEA. CDR3 sequence reads: CSVIETNYGYTF. Full variable domain (remainder filled in from reference TRBV29-1 and TRBJ1-2): SAVISQKPSRDICQRGTSLTIQCQVDSQVTMMFWYRQQPGQSLTLIATANQGSEATYESGFVIDKFPISRPNLTFSTLTVSNMSPEDSSIYLCSVIETNYGYTFGSGTRLTVV.

This chain uses TRBV12-3 or TRBV12-4 with TRBJ2-5; TCRdb lists TRBD1, though no DNA is available to test this call. The CDR3 has 15 amino acids. CDR3 amino acids: CASTLGGSDVETQYF.

The rearrangement uses TRBV20-1 and TRBJ2-2. Germline CDR1 and CDR2: DFQATT and SNEGSKA (reference sequence). CDR3 size: 13 residues. CDR3 region: CSARDLGTGELFF.

The rearrangement uses TRBV29-1 and TRBJ2-7; TCRdb proposes TRBD1, but this gene call is untestable without DNA. Germline CDR1 and CDR2: SQVTM and ANQGSEA. The CDR3 is 13 residues long. The CDR3 reads CSVHREGDYEQYF.

The chain is built from TRBV30 and TRBJ2-7; TCRdb reports TRBD2, a call that lacks DNA to check it against. Germline V gene lookup returns CDR1 GTSNPN and CDR2 SVGIG (reference sequence). This CDR3 spans 17 amino acids. This CDR3 is CAWSPPTGLVFSYEQYF.

This clonotype registers medium-sized by frequency. This chain uses TRBV6-9 with TRBJ2-7; TCRdb indicates TRBD2, and absent DNA this call remains unverified. Germline CDR1 and CDR2: MNHGY and SVAAGI. There are 18 residues in the CDR3. CDR3 in amino acids: CASRNEGPPATNPSEQYF.

CDR3 region: CASSSPAGAHNEQFF. The chain has TRBV27 and TRBJ2-1; checking the TCRdb D call of TRBD1 is not possible without DNA. The CDR3 consists of 15 residues. Germline assignment: CDR1 MNHEY and CDR2 SMNVEV (reference sequence).